This TCR beta chain was identified during a study of cytomegalovirus exposure and HLA in healthy donors. The study's findings and limits: Many donors shared some public TCRs, even though most TCR sequences were rare. Later on, an analysis showed TCR association rates differing by HLA locus, with DRB1 the most and HLA-C the fewest.

A multiplex PCR was run with 60 Vbeta primers and 13 Jbeta primers. Method: immunoSEQ multiplex PCR; TCRdb's copy keeps in-frame clones and lacks some. The sample includes about 190,000 clones, 82% of them seen just once. CDR1 is SGHDT, CDR2 YYEEEE, per germline. Trimming took 4 bases from V and 4 from J; bases not matched to a gene: 9. The CDR3 is made up of 17 amino acids. This clone was recorded once. Its antigen is still unknown. The source material was PBMCs. This chain links TRBV5-6 with TRBJ2-1, with TRBD2 matching over 12 bases. The clonotype comes from a woman in her late teens or twenties in good health and CMV-seronegative. The CDR3 DNA follows: TGTGCCAGCAGCCGAGCGACTAGCGGGAGTTTTTACAATGAGCAGTTCTTC. This gives the protein CASSRATSGSFYNEQFF.